This T cell receptor beta chain was identified in a study of T-cell memory formation after mild COVID-19 (dated by TCRdb to the early 2020s). In the study overall: Most TCR sequence clusters were specific to one of the two donors. In a couple of donors, T-cell clones that expanded and contracted after mild COVID-19 were tracked by sequencing TCRalpha and TCRbeta repertoires over time. Two young, previously healthy adult volunteers made up the cohort, one male and one female.

Overall results and qualifications from the work: The study included only two mild cases, and larger cohorts that include severe cases with pre-infection samples were judged to be necessary. The second-wave clones that peaked on day 37 were not confirmed to be SARS-CoV-2 specific. Contracting CD4+ clones were found mainly in CM and EM memory subsets, while CD8+ clones were enriched in EMRA. The detection of some responding clones in pre-infection memory suggests that pre-existing cross-reactive memory T cells joined the SARS-CoV-2 response. Clones contracting from day 15 to 85 had balanced CD4/CD8 phenotypes, while a second wave expanding from day 15 to 37 was biased towards CD4+.

TCRdb shows the sequencer as Illumina NovaSeq 6000. Using 5'RACE with constant-segment primers, TCRalpha and TCRbeta cDNA libraries were constructed, with sample barcodes and unique molecular identifiers added in the process. Trizol reagent was used to extract RNA from every sample. Library amplification was performed in two PCR steps, and a second sample barcode and Illumina TruSeq adapters were introduced in the second step. The libraries were sequenced on an Illumina NovaSeq using 2 x 150 bp paired-end reads. The source study handled its data this way. Demultiplexing of reads and collapsing into UMI-guided consensus sequences were performed with migec v1.2.7. With mixcr v2.1.11, UMI consensuses were aligned to TRA and TRB V and J templates and assembled into clonotypes. A clonotype was counted as expanded or contracted only when both edgeR and NoisET called the clonotype significant, with the noise models trained on biological replicates. For edgeR calls, a false discovery rate-adjusted p below 0.01 and a log2 fold-change threshold of 1 were applied. As an exploratory analysis of dynamics, PCA with hierarchical clustering was applied to max-normalized trajectories of the 1000 most abundant clonotypes. Each responding clone was given a CD4 or CD8 phenotype based on the CD4+ and CD8+ repertoires, which had been sequenced separately. TCRdb reprocessing: public reads trimmed at Q25 with fastp, clones called with MiXCR, in-frame beta chains kept. Merged by CDR3 protein, the rows form single entries marked with the most common genes and DNA. The authors' filters were not applied to this entry. This sample holds under 650,000 distinct CDR3 sequences; more than 15% were observed only once. In total, the top ten clones hold about 11% of the sample.

Ficoll-Paque density gradient centrifugation was used to isolate PBMCs. A few counts support this clonotype. No cognate antigen has been identified for it. Qualities for individual bases were not recorded, and no much larger clone is one base off. The CDR1 and CDR2 encoded by the germline V gene are MDHEN and SYDVKM. The CDR3, from cysteine to phenylalanine, totals 19 residues. The DNA shown is the 57-base CDR3, in frame from base 1. Trimming at the junction amounts to 6 bases on V and 1 base on J, and the germline ends lie 22 bases apart. The sequence joins TRBV28 to TRBJ2-6; there is no confident call for the D gene. The sequencing input was PBMCs or a T cell subset sorted from them (not recorded which). This clonotype originated in an adult woman who had mild COVID-19 (a few samples of this study predate the infection). The sample titles of this study are shuffled in the database, so cell type and time point are left out; the donor was told from shared clones. The nucleotide sequence reads as follows: TGTGCCAGCAGCCCGACCGGGTTCTCTAATAGGTCTGGGGCCAACGTCCTGACTTTC. Its amino acids are CASSPTGFSNRSGANVLTF.